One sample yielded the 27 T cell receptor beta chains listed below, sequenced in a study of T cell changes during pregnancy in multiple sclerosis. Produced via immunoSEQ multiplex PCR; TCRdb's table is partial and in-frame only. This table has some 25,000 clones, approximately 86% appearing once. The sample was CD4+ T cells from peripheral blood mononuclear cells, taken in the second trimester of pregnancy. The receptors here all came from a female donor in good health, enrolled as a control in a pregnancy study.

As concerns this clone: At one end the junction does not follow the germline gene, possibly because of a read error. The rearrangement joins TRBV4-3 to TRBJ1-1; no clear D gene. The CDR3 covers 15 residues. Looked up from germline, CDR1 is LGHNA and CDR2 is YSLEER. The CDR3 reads CASSQDPIQNAEAFF. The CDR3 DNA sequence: TGCGCCAGCAGCCAAGACCCCATACAGAACGCTGAAGCTTTCTTT.

The CDR3 reads CASSQTMATNEKLFF. The CDR3 DNA reads as TGCGCCAGCAGCCAAACGATGGCCACTAATGAAAAACTGTTTTTT. The genes are TRBV4-1 and TRBJ1-4, with D uncertain. CDR3 length equals 15 residues. The V end was cut by 2 bases, the J end by 2 bases, with 9 bases between. Germline V gene sequence: CDR1 MGHRA, CDR2 YSYEKL.

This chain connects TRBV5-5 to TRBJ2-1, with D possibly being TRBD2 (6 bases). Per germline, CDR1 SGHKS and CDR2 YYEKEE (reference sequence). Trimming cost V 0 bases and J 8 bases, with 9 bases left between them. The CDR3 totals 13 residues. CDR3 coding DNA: TGTGCCAGCAGCTTGGTTGGGACTGATGAGCAGTTCTTC. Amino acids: CASSLVGTDEQFF.

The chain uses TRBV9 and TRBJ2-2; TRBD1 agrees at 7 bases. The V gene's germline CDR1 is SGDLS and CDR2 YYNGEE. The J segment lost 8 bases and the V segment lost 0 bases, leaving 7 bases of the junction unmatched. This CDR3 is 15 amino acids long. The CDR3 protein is CASSVAQGSSGELFF. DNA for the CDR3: TGTGCCAGCAGCGTAGCACAGGGGTCGTCTGGGGAGCTGTTTTTT.

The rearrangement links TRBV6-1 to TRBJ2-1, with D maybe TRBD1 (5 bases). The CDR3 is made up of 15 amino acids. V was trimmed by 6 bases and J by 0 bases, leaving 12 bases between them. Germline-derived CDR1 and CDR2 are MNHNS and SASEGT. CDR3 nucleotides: TGTGCCAGCAGGCAGGGATTAGGCTCCTACAATGAGCAGTTCTTC. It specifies CASRQGLGSYNEQFF.

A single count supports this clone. The CDR3 is CASSLGRGGRRGTDTQYF. The CDR3 nucleotides read TGCGCCAGCAGCTTGGGTCGGGGGGGGCGACGGGGCACAGATACGCAGTATTTT. This sequence joins TRBV5-1 and TRBJ2-3; 8 nucleotides align to TRBD2. The CDR3 runs to 18 residues. Germline lookup yields CDR1 SGHRS and CDR2 YFSETQ. V lost 0 bases, J lost 1 base, and 10 bases stayed unmatched.

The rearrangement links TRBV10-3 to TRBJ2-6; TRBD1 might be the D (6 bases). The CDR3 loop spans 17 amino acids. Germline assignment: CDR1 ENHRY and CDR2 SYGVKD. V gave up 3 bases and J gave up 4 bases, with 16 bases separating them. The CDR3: CAISDPLQGSGANVLTF. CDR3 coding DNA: TGTGCCATCAGTGACCCCCTTCAGGGGTCCGGGGCCAACGTCCTGACTTTC.

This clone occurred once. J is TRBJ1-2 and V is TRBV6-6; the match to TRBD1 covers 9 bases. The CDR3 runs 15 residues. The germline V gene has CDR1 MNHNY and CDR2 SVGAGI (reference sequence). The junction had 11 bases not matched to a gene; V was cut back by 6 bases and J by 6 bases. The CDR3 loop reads CASSQTIGTGNGYTF. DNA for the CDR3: TGTGCCAGCAGCCAAACTATAGGGACAGGGAATGGCTACACCTTC.

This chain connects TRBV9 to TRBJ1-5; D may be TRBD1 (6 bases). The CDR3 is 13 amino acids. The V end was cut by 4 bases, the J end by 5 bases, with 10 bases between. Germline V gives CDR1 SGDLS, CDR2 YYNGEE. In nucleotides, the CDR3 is TGTGCCAGCAGCCTGGACAGCTATCAGCCCCAGCATTTT. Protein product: CASSLDSYQPQHF.

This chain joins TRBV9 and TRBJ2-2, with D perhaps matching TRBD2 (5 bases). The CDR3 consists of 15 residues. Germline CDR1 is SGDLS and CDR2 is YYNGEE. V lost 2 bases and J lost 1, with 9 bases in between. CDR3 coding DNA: TGTGCCAGCAGCGTTAATAGCGAGAACACCGGGGAGCTGTTTTTT. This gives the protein CASSVNSENTGELFF.

The CDR3 is CASKSLSGKYEQYF. In DNA form, the CDR3 reads TGTGCCAGCAAATCCCTTAGCGGGAAGTACGAGCAGTACTTC. The chain uses TRBV6-6 and TRBJ2-7, with TRBD2 matching 8 bases. With 7 bases clipped from V and 4 bases from J, the junction kept 9 bases outside the gene matches. Germline V gene lookup returns CDR1 MNHNY and CDR2 SVGAGI (reference sequence). CDR3 length equals 14 residues.

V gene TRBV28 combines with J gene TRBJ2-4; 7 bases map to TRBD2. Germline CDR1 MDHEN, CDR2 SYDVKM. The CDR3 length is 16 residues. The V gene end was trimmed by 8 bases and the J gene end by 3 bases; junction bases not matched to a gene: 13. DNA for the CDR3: TGTGCCAGCGAGAAAGGGCGGGAGCGAATCAAAAACATTCAGTACTTC. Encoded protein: CASEKGRERIKNIQYF.

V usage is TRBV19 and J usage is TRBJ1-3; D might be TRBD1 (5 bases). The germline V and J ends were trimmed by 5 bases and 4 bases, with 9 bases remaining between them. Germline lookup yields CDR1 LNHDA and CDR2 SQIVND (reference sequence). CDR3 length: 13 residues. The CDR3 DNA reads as TGTGCCAGTAGTCTCGGACAAGGAAACACCATATATTTT. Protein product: CASSLGQGNTIYF.

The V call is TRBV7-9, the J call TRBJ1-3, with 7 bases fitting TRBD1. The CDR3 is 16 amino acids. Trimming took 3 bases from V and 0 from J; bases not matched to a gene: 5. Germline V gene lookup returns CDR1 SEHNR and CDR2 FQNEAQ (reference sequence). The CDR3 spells CASSFEGASSGNTIYF. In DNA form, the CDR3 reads TGTGCCAGCAGCTTCGAGGGGGCCAGCTCTGGAAACACCATATATTTT.

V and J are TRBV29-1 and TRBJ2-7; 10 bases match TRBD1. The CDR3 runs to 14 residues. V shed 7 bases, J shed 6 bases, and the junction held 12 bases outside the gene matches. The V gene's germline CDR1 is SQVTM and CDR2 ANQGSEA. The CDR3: CSASETGGGVEQYF. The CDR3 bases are TGCAGCGCATCCGAGACAGGGGGCGGTGTCGAGCAGTACTTC.

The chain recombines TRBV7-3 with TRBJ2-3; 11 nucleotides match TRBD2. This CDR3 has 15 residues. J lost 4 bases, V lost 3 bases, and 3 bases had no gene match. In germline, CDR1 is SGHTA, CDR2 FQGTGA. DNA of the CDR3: TGTGCCAGCAGCTTCCTTAGCGGGGGGGCAGATACGCAGTATTTT. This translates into CASSFLSGGADTQYF.

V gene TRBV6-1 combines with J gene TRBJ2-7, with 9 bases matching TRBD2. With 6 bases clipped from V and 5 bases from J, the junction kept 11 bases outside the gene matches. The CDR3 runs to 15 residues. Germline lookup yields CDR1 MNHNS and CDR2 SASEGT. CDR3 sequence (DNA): TGTGCCAGCAGACCGGGTGGGGCGGGAGGGCACGAGCAGTACTTC. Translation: CASRPGGAGGHEQYF.

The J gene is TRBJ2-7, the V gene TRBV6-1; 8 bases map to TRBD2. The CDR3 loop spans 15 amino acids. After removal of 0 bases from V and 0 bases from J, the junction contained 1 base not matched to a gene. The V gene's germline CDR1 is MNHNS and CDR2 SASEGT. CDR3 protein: CASSEAGTSSYEQYF. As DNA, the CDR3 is TGTGCCAGCAGTGAAGCCGGGACTAGCTCCTACGAGCAGTACTTC.

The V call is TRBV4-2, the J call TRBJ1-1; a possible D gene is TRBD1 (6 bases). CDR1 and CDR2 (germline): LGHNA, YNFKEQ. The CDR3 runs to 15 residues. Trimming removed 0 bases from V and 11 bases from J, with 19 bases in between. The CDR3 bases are TGTGCCAGCAGCCAAGATGTTAGGGAGGGGGAGGGCGCTTTCTTT. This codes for CASSQDVREGEGAFF.

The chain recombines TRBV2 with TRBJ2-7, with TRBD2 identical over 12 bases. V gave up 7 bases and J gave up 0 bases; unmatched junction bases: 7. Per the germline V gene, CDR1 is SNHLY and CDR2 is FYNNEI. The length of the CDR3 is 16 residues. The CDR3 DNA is TGTGCCAGCATCCGAGGACTAGCGGGGTCCTCCTACGAGCAGTACTTC. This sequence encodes CASIRGLAGSSYEQYF.

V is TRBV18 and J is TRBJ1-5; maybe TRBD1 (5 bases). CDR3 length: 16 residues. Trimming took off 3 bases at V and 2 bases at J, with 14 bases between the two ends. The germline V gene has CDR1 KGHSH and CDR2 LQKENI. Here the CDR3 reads CASSPLGGRGNQPQHF. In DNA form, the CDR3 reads TGTGCCAGCTCACCCCTTGGGGGGAGGGGCAATCAGCCCCAGCATTTT. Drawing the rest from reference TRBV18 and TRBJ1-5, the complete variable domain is NAGVMQNPRHLVRRRGQEARLRCSPMKGHSHVYWYRQLPEEGLKFMVYLQKENIIDESGMPKERFSAEFPKEGPSILRIQQVVRGDSAAYFCASSPLGGRGNQPQHFGDGTRLSIL.

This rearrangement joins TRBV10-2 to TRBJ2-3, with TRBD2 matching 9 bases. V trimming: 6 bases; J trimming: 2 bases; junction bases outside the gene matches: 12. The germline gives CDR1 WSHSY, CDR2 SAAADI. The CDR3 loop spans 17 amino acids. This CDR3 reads CASRHPGTSSSTDTQYF. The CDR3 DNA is TGCGCCAGCAGGCATCCCGGGACTAGCTCCTCCACAGATACGCAGTATTTT.

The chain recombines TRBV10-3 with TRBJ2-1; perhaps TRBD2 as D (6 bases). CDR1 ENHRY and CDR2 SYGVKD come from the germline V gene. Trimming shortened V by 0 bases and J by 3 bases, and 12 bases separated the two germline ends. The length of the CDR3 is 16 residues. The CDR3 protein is CAISESTGERYNEQFF. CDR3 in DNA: TGTGCCATCAGTGAGTCGACGGGAGAACGCTACAATGAGCAGTTCTTC.

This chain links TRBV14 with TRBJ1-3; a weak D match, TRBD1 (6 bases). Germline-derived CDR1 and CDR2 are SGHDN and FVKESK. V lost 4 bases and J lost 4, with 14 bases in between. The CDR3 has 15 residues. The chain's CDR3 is CASSRLNRDGNTIYF. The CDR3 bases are TGTGCCAGCAGCCGACTAAACAGGGACGGAAACACCATATATTTT.

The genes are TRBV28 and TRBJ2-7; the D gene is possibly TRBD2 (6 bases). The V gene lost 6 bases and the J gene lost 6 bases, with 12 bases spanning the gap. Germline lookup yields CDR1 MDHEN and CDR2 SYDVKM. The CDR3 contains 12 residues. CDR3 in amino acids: CASRAAGTEQYF. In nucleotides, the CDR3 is TGTGCCAGCAGGGCCGCGGGGACCGAGCAGTACTTC.

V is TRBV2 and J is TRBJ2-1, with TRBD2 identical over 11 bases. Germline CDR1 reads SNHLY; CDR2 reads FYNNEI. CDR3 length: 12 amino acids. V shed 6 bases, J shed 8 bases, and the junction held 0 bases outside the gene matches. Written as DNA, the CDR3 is TGTGCCAGCAGACTAGCGGGAGATGAGCAGTTCTTC. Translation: CASRLAGDEQFF.

DNA of the CDR3: TGTGCCAGCAGTGGTCTAGCGGAAGAGCAGTACTTC. Encoded protein: CASSGLAEEQYF. The V gene is TRBV6-1, the J gene TRBJ2-7; 7 bases match TRBD2. The V gene end was trimmed by 4 bases and the J gene end by 7 bases; junction bases not matched to a gene: 4. The germline V gene encodes CDR1 MNHNS and CDR2 SASEGT. CDR3 size: 12 residues.